Following are 25 T cell receptor beta chains from one sample sequenced in a study of tumor-infiltrating lymphocytes in primary liver carcinoma. Each 20-30 mg portion of unsorted bulk tissue served as the source for co-extraction of RNA and DNA. A constant-region primer primed TCR beta cDNA synthesis from 450 to 550 ng of total RNA. Investigators got TCR beta libraries out of three nested multiplex PCR rounds, done with slightly modified ARM-PCR. Each of the first two PCR rounds ran approximately 10 cycles with TRBV1-TRBV30 forward and C-beta reverse primers. One entry per CDR3 protein results from TCRdb running MiXCR on the multiplex PCR reads. The sample includes roughly 91,000 distinct CDR3 sequences, around three quarters seen only once; the top ten take roughly 10%. The sequenced sample was liver tumor tissue from sampling region 5. Documented subset: tumor region T5, tumor centre. These receptors came from a woman aged 55-69 years with primary liver carcinoma and hepatitis B virus infection.

As regards this clonotype: One end of the junction varies from germline; a read error may be responsible. The rearrangement links TRBV5-1 to TRBJ2-2; 7 bases are a match to TRBD1. Germline V gene data show CDR1 as SGHRS and CDR2 as YFSETQ. This CDR3 has 15 amino acids. CDR3 nucleotide sequence: TGCGCCAGCAGCTTGGGGGACAGCAACACCGGGGAGCTGTATTTT. It specifies CASSLGDSNTGELYF.

Of note for this clonotype: One base away lies a much larger clone, so this may be a sequencing read error. V usage is TRBV28 and J usage is TRBJ1-5; possibly TRBD1 for D (6 bases). The closer fit of TRBJ2-3 to the DNA end suggests the J call may be wrong. Germline V gene data show CDR1 as MDHEN and CDR2 as SYDVKM. This CDR3 region has 16 residues. The CDR3 spells CATVKVGQGRNQPQYF. CDR3 in DNA: TGTGCCACCGTCAAGGTTGGGCAGGGGCGGAATCAGCCCCAGTATTTT.

This clonotype occurred once. V gene TRBV28 combines with J gene TRBJ2-3; D is perhaps TRBD1 or TRBD2 (7 bases each). Deletions cut 8 bases from V and 3 bases from J, with 24 bases between. This CDR3 has 17 residues. Germline CDR1 MDHEN, CDR2 SYDVKM. The CDR3 DNA reads as TGTGCCAGCCTCCCTAGGGGGCAGGGAGGGAAAACAGATACGCAGTATTTT. It encodes CASLPRGQGGKTDTQYF. Filled out from reference TRBV28 and TRBJ2-3, the complete variable domain reads DVKVTQSSRYLVKRTGEKVFLECVQDMDHENMFWYRQDPGLGLRLIYFSYDVKMKEKGDIPEGYSVSREKKERFSLILESASTNQTSMYLCASLPRGQGGKTDTQYFGPGTRLTVL.

On this clonotype itself: The junction and the germline gene differ at one end; a read error may be behind it. The CDR3 loop is CASCLRQEEFGNAIYF. The CDR3 region has the DNA TGTGCCAGCTGCTTGAGGCAGGAGGAATTCGGTAACGCCATATATTTT. The chain links TRBV5-6 to TRBJ1-3; the D is unclear. This CDR3 is 16 amino acids long. Germline values: CDR1 SGHDT, CDR2 YYEEEE. Supplemented by reference TRBV5-6 and TRBJ1-3, the full variable domain reads DAGVTQSPTHLIKTRGQQVTLRCSPKSGHDTVSWYQQALGQGPQFIFQYYEEEERQRGNFPDRFSGHQFPNYSSELNVNALLLGDSALYLCASCLRQEEFGNAIYFGEGSWLTVV.

For this clonotype: This may arise from a read error, as a much more abundant clone is one base away. The CDR3 here is CDSSLTGKAEAFF. In nucleotides, the CDR3 is TGTGACAGCAGCTTGACAGGGAAAGCTGAAGCTTTCTTT. This chain uses TRBV5-5 with TRBJ1-1; the match to TRBD1 covers 7 bases. CDR1 is SGHKS and CDR2 is YYEKEE in the germline V gene (reference sequence). There are 13 residues in the CDR3. The entire variable domain, with the rest obtained from reference TRBV5-5 and TRBJ1-1, is as follows: DAGVTQSPTHLIKTRGQQVTLRCSPISGHKSVSWYQQVLGQGPQFIFQYYEKEERGRGNFPDRFSARQFPNYSSELNVNALLLGDSALYLCDSSLTGKAEAFFGQGTRLTVV.

This clonotype was counted a single time. An end of the junction differs from the germline gene, which may be a read error. The V gene is TRBV7-9, the J gene TRBJ2-3, with D perhaps TRBD2 (5 bases). From germline, CDR1 is SEHNR and CDR2 FQNEAQ (reference sequence). CDR3 length: 16 amino acids. The CDR3 DNA is TGTGCCAGGAGCTTAGCGCCGGGCGGCAGCACAGATACGCAGTATTTT. It is translated as CARSLAPGGSTDTQYF.

The table lists this clonotype with many counts. This rearrangement joins TRBV28 to TRBJ1-5, with 11 nucleotides matching TRBD1. The CDR3 has 16 amino acids. The germline V gene encodes CDR1 MDHEN and CDR2 SYDVKM. The V segment lost 0 bases and the J segment 7 bases; nucleotides outside the gene matches: 5. The CDR3 sequence: CASSLWRTGGGQPQHF. For the CDR3, the DNA is TGTGCCAGCAGTTTATGGCGGACAGGGGGCGGGCAGCCCCAGCATTTT.

V gene TRBV4-1 combines with J gene TRBJ1-5; tentative D call: TRBD1 (5 bases). The CDR3 is 15 amino acids. CDR1 is MGHRA, CDR2 YSYEKL, per germline. V gave up 1 base and J gave up 6 bases, with 13 bases separating them. The CDR3 coding sequence is TGCGCCAGCAGCCAAGGGCACGGAGGGGCTCAGCCCCAGCATTTT. Encoded protein: CASSQGHGGAQPQHF.

This clonotype has a count of ten or more. The chain carries TRBV14 and TRBJ2-1, with D possibly matching TRBD2 (5 bases). V was trimmed by 9 bases and J by 7 bases, leaving 16 bases between them. CDR3 length equals 13 residues. In germline, CDR1 is SGHDN, CDR2 FVKESK. CDR3 bases: TGTGCCAGTGAGAAGGCGGGCGCGAATGAGCAGTTCTTC. Amino acid sequence: CASEKAGANEQFF.

With regard to this clonotype: The junction does not match germline at one end; this may be a read error. This rearrangement joins TRBV29-1 to TRBJ1-2; no firm D call. Germline V gives CDR1 SQVTM, CDR2 ANQGSEA. This CDR3 has 13 residues. CDR3 loop: CSVDDTPNYGYIF. The CDR3 nucleotides read TGCAGCGTTGATGACACACCTAACTATGGCTACATCTTC.

Concerning this clonotype itself: At one end, the junction sequence differs from germline, possibly due to a read error. V is TRBV29-1 and J is TRBJ2-3; 7 nucleotides agree with TRBD2. The CDR3 length is 15 residues. Per the germline V gene, CDR1 is SQVTM and CDR2 is ANQGSEA. This CDR3 is CSVRGLVVSTDTQCF. CDR3 coding DNA: TGCAGCGTCCGAGGACTAGTGGTTAGCACAGATACGCAGTGTTTT.

The chain joins TRBV6-4 to TRBJ2-3; 10 nucleotides agree with TRBD2. Unmatched junction bases numbered 12, after V lost 10 bases and J lost 2 bases. Germline values: CDR1 MRHNA, CDR2 SNTAGT. This CDR3 comprises 16 residues. CDR3 sequence reads: CANGDAAGGSTDTQYF. The DNA of the CDR3 is TGTGCCAACGGTGACGCAGCGGGAGGGTCCACAGATACGCAGTATTTT.

Concerning this clonotype: One end of the junction fails to match germline, which may point to a read error. The gene calls are TRBV4-1 and TRBJ2-4, with 16 bases aligning to TRBD2. This CDR3 spans 20 amino acids. Per germline, CDR1 MGHRA and CDR2 YSYEKL. The CDR3 reads CASSQGGTSGRAGANNIHYF. The CDR3 DNA reads as TGCGCCAGCAGCCAAGGTGGGACTAGCGGGAGGGCCGGGGCCAATAACATTCACTACTTC.

Regarding this clonotype: The junction departs from germline at one end; a sequencing error may be responsible. The chain employs TRBV12-3 or TRBV12-4 and TRBJ2-2; the D is unclear. The CDR3 runs to 14 residues. The CDR3 here is CVSSYTANTGELFF. The CDR3 DNA sequence: TGTGTCAGCAGCTACACTGCGAACACCGGGGAGCTGTTTTTT.

The chain carries TRBV11-2 and TRBJ2-2; weak D call: TRBD2 (5 bases). V lost 8 bases and J lost 8, with 12 bases in between. Germline CDR1 reads SGHAT; CDR2 reads FQNNGV. The length of the CDR3 is 12 residues. The DNA of the CDR3 is TGTGCCAGCTTAGATAGGACTGGGGAGCTGTTTTTT. It codes for CASLDRTGELFF. Variable domain in full (rest from reference TRBV11-2 and TRBJ2-2): EAGVAQSPRYKIIEKRQSVAFWCNPISGHATLYWYQQILGQGPKLLIQFQNNGVVDDSQLPKDRFSAERLKGVDSTLKIQPAKLEDSAVYLCASLDRTGELFFGEGSRLTVL.

Comments on this clonotype: A much larger clone sits a single nucleotide away, making a read error possible. CDR3 region: CASSYQGYGYIF. CDR3 nucleotides: TGTGCCAGCAGTTACCAGGGGTATGGCTACATCTTC. V is TRBV6-2 or TRBV6-3 and J is TRBJ1-2; possibly TRBD1 for D (6 bases). From germline, CDR1 is MNHEY and CDR2 SVGEGT. CDR3 length: 12 amino acids.

Comment on this clonotype: This may stem from a read error, because a much larger clone lies one nucleotide away. The V call is TRBV5-1, the J call TRBJ2-5, with D perhaps matching TRBD1 (5 bases). The CDR3 runs 15 residues. Germline CDR1 is SGHRS and CDR2 is YFSETQ. CDR3 sequence reads: CTSSLTVTLQETQYF. CDR3 DNA sequence: TGCACCAGCAGCTTGACAGTTACCCTCCAAGAGACCCAGTACTTC.

As for this clonotype: Since no conserved phenylalanine or tryptophan closes the CDR3, a read error is the likely cause. The chain employs TRBV10-1 and TRBJ2-1; possibly TRBD1 for D (5 bases). The CDR3 spans 15 residues. The germline gives CDR1 WNHNN, CDR2 SYGVQD (reference sequence). CDR3 amino acids: CASNESGAGRNEQFL. CDR3 bases: TGCGCCAGCAATGAGTCCGGTGCAGGGCGCAATGAGCAGTTCTTA.

The sample holds a few counts of this clonotype. The rearrangement links TRBV11-2 to TRBJ2-2; D is unclear. The V gene lost 0 bases and the J gene lost 6 bases, with 17 bases spanning the gap. Germline values: CDR1 SGHAT, CDR2 FQNNGV. The CDR3 extends over 17 amino acids. CDR3 region: CASSLDSRLVVAGELFF. The CDR3 nucleotides are TGTGCCAGCAGCTTAGATAGTAGGCTAGTGGTCGCCGGGGAGCTGTTTTTT.

This clonotype was detected ten times or more. V gene TRBV5-1 combines with J gene TRBJ2-7; 7 bases match TRBD1. The CDR3 contains 15 residues. The V segment lost 0 bases and the J segment 2 bases; nucleotides outside the gene matches: 5. Germline V gives CDR1 SGHRS, CDR2 YFSETQ. CDR3 amino acids: CASSLVGGITYEQYF. As DNA, the CDR3 is TGCGCCAGCAGCTTGGTAGGGGGCATCACCTACGAGCAGTACTTC.

On this clonotype: A much more abundant neighbour one base away suggests this may be a read error. The chain carries TRBV6-6 and TRBJ1-2; D is perhaps TRBD1 (5 bases). The CDR3 spans 15 residues. The V end was cut by 8 bases, the J end by 4 bases, with 20 bases between. CDR1 MNHNY and CDR2 SVGAGI come from the germline V gene (reference sequence). CDR3: CASHPPSGFVYGYTF. In DNA form, the CDR3 reads TGTGCCAGCCATCCTCCTTCAGGGTTTGTCTATGGCTACACCTTC.

This clonotype was detected only once. A read error is likely, as this CDR3 ends without the conserved phenylalanine or tryptophan. The chain recombines TRBV5-1 with TRBJ2-7, with D perhaps being TRBD1 or TRBD2 (6 bases each). Germline V gene sequence: CDR1 SGHRS, CDR2 YFSETQ. The CDR3 runs to 13 residues. V gave up 4 bases and J gave up 7 bases, with 15 bases separating them. For the CDR3, the DNA is TGCGCCAGCAGCCTCTTGGGGGGCTTGGAGCAGTACTAC. As protein: CASSLLGGLEQYY.

Turning to this clonotype: Because it lacks the conserved phenylalanine or tryptophan at the end, this CDR3 is likely a read error. The CDR3 sequence: CASSVDRARASETQYL. In nucleotides, the CDR3 is TGTGCCAGCAGCGTAGACCGAGCGAGAGCGAGTGAGACCCAGTACTTA. This rearrangement joins TRBV9 to TRBJ2-5, with D unclear. Germline CDR1 reads SGDLS; CDR2 reads YYNGEE. The CDR3 is 16 residues long. Trimming stripped 0 bases from V and 5 bases from J, with 17 bases between.

V gene TRBV28 combines with J gene TRBJ2-7; TRBD1 is a possible D gene (6 bases). This CDR3 has 14 amino acids. Germline values: CDR1 MDHEN, CDR2 SYDVKM. The V end lost 9 bases, the J end lost 0 bases, and 15 bases lay between the germline ends. CDR3 sequence: CASRRQAISYEQYF. The DNA for the CDR3 is TGTGCCAGTAGAAGACAGGCCATCTCCTACGAGCAGTACTTC.

This clonotype was seen only once. This may arise from a read error, as a much more abundant clone is one base away. The chain is built from TRBV5-4 and TRBJ2-6; possible D gene TRBD1, 5 bases. This CDR3 has 17 amino acids. V was clipped by 5 bases and J by 0 bases, with 15 bases between them. Germline V gene data show CDR1 as SGHNT and CDR2 as YYREEE (reference sequence). This CDR3 is CASSRGNIGSGANVLTF. CDR3 nucleotide sequence: TGTGCCAGCAGTAGGGGTAACATAGGCTCTGGGGCCAACGTCCTGACTTTC.